This TCR beta chain was recorded in a study of blood T cell repertoires in COVID-19. About the research overall: Italy, Spain and the United States were the sources of the convalescent and acute COVID-19 samples. From T cells, B-cell-depleted T cells, or PBMCs came the material, which was cDNA or gDNA.

Assay: immunoSEQ multiplex PCR; the TCRdb copy retains only in-frame clones and omits some. The sample yields about 150,000 clones, roughly 84% seen once. Germline loops: CDR1 SGHKS, CDR2 YYEKEE (reference sequence). CDR3 length: 15 residues. J was trimmed by 8 bases and V by 3 bases; bases with no gene match: 13. The sequencing input was peripheral blood. The chain is built from TRBV5-5 and TRBJ1-2; 7 bases agree with TRBD1. This receptor was identified in a man aged 55 to 70 with COVID-19, enrolled during active disease. The CDR3 DNA is TGTGCCAGCAGCTCCCGACTGGACAGGTATGAAGGCTACACCTTC. Residues: CASSSRLDRYEGYTF.